This T cell receptor beta chain was retrieved from a study of beta chain features in type 1 diabetes (dated by TCRdb to 2017 to 2018). In terms of the full investigation: Mean age, gender distribution, total cell number and subset yield were not different between patients and healthy donors. Across all samples, approximately 100 million sorted cells were examined, and cell number per subset correlated strongly with RNA yield. The study compared the TCRB repertoires of sorted circulating CD4+ T cell subsets in recently diagnosed type 1 diabetes patients with those in matched healthy donors. Regulatory and stem cell-like memory subsets were isolated from only 8 patients and about eight healthy donors, whereas naive and central memory subsets came from all 30 or so donors.

Worth noting for this clone: Its antigen is not yet known. There are no base qualities to consult, and no much larger clone falls within one base.

From each donor, a single peripheral blood sample of approximately 110 mL on average was drawn into heparinised tubes. A BD FACSAria II and a panel including CD45RO, CCR7, CD25, CD127, CD95 and CD27 were used to sort naive, central memory, regulatory and stem cell-like memory CD4+ T cells. All sorted populations exceeded 95% purity. Right away, PBMCs were isolated by Lymphoprep density gradient centrifugation and were stained directly, with no culture step. So that batch effects would be minimized, each experiment stained and sorted samples in pairs, pairing one healthy donor with one patient. Here is what the overall study found, with its caveats: The naive, central memory and regulatory TCRB repertoires appeared to resemble one another more closely among patients than among healthy donors. At VDJ recombination sites, type 1 diabetes patients had fewer insertions and more deleted nucleotides, which implies abnormalities in thymic rearrangement. PCR might favor shorter templates, but patient and control samples were amplified and corrected together, so any skew would affect both groups equally. Because cDNA rather than genomic DNA was sequenced, highly expressing activated cells could have been over-represented, although no difference in activation and CD3 levels was found between groups. In all four CD4+ subsets, TCRB CDR3 length was moderately but significantly shorter in type 1 diabetes patients. Because the HLA sub-analyses included only small numbers of individuals, any influence of HLA type on TCRB rearrangement was left unresolved.

CDR1 and CDR2, per the germline V gene, are SGDLS and YYNGEE. The trim is 0 bases for V and 0 bases for J, with a gap of 10 bases between the germline ends. The CDR3 contains 15 residues, cysteine and phenylalanine counted. The kept DNA is CDR3 alone, 45 bases in frame from the first base. The High Capacity cDNA Reverse Transcription Kit was used to reverse transcribe all of the isolated RNA, meaning that expressed TCRB transcripts were what got sequenced. Deep immunoSEQ sequencing was performed on naive, central memory and regulatory T cell samples, with an average of roughly 3.3 million total reads per sample. Sorted cells were lysed in RLT buffer and RNA was extracted with DNase-treated RNeasy Micro or Mini kits, depending on cell number. Each cell subset was processed separately to prevent cross-contamination, with patient and healthy donor samples processed together. Using the immunoSEQ multiplex PCR, TCRB sequences were amplified from cDNA into 87-bp fragments spanning the CDR3 region. Sequencing of the amplicons was done on the Illumina HiSeq platform. On the authors' methods: PCR bias was computationally corrected using synthetic template baselines, reads within Hamming distance 2 were collapsed, and singletons that could not be merged were discarded. By aligning reads against IMGT, V, D and J genes, CDR3 length, and insertions or deletions at six rearrangement sites were assigned. Within each subset, clonotype counts were normalized to sorted cell number, after which true diversity and Gini coefficients were computed with the tcR R package. Repertoire sharing was quantified using the overlap coefficient calculated on TCRB nucleotide sequences. As a proxy for the pre-selection repertoire, out-of-frame TCRB sequences from naive cells were analyzed. Drawn from immuneACCESS, this table holds only the in-frame rearrangements with V and J called that TCRdb kept. Clones are partly lost; checked studies trace under half to an unresolved V gene and leave the rest unexplained. V and J calls and clone size are those listed in that table; D and trimming were worked out from the DNA. The sample table shows hundreds of thousands of clones, and about 15% are seen once. Clones ranked in the top ten supply 0.015% to 0.017% of the sample.

The clonotype was recovered from a man aged 18 to 29 with type 1 diabetes. In this chain, TRBV9 is recombined with TRBJ2-7; the D gene is not confidently resolved. The sample was naive CD4+ T cells from blood. In the paper's terms, the cell subset or site label means: true naive CD4+ T cells. The bases read TGTGCCAGCAGCGTAGAGATTCGGAGCTCCTACGAGCAGTACTTC. Its protein is CASSVEIRSSYEQYF.